A selection of T cell receptor beta chains follows, all from one sample in a study of blood T cell repertoires in COVID-19. Assay: immunoSEQ multiplex PCR; the TCRdb copy retains only in-frame clones and omits some. Counted here are about 210,000 clones, roughly 84% occurring once; the ten biggest clones make up 7.2%. The sample comprised PBMCs or T cells enriched from blood (not recorded which). The source of these receptors is a man younger than 40 in a cohort exposed to, infected with or recovered from COVID-19 (not recorded which). Each CDR3 is given with its conserved first and last residue. The order of the fields is D gene, V gene, J gene, CDR3 protein. D genes are given only for firm matches.

d_call: NA
v_call: TRBV2
j_call: TRBJ2-1
cdr3_aa: CASTGGRGNNEQFF

d_call: TRBD1
v_call: TRBV3-1/TRBV3-2
j_call: TRBJ1-1
cdr3_aa: CASSQRDRGNTEAFF

d_call: NA
v_call: TRBV7-9
j_call: TRBJ2-1
cdr3_aa: CASSYPGDEQFF

d_call: TRBD1
v_call: TRBV19
j_call: TRBJ2-7
cdr3_aa: CASSPGTGGSYEQYF

d_call: NA
v_call: TRBV28
j_call: TRBJ1-4
cdr3_aa: CASSAGISGEKLFF

d_call: TRBD1
v_call: TRBV7-9
j_call: TRBJ2-2
cdr3_aa: CASSFDRGRAGELFF

d_call: TRBD2
v_call: TRBV18
j_call: TRBJ2-5
cdr3_aa: CASSRLLADAQETQYF

d_call: NA
v_call: TRBV6-5
j_call: TRBJ2-7
cdr3_aa: CASSQTDLYSYEQYF

d_call: TRBD2
v_call: TRBV6-6
j_call: TRBJ2-7
cdr3_aa: CASSAIRWLLAVTNSYEQYF

d_call: NA
v_call: TRBV19
j_call: TRBJ1-3
cdr3_aa: CASSIDRAGINSGNTIYF

d_call: TRBD1
v_call: TRBV15
j_call: TRBJ2-3
cdr3_aa: CATSRRDRGIDTQYF

d_call: TRBD2
v_call: TRBV5-1
j_call: TRBJ2-7
cdr3_aa: CASSLALAVSYEQYF

d_call: TRBD2
v_call: TRBV5-1
j_call: TRBJ2-5
cdr3_aa: CASTLLAGESETQYF

d_call: NA
v_call: TRBV7-3
j_call: TRBJ2-3
cdr3_aa: CASSDRRKDTQYF

d_call: NA
v_call: TRBV20-1
j_call: TRBJ2-5
cdr3_aa: CSAGLKETQYF

d_call: NA
v_call: TRBV5-1
j_call: TRBJ2-3
cdr3_aa: CASSLVGGGWGTDTQYF

d_call: TRBD1
v_call: TRBV6-4
j_call: TRBJ1-1
cdr3_aa: CASSDSDRGRGTEAFF

d_call: NA
v_call: TRBV28
j_call: TRBJ2-5
cdr3_aa: CASRTAGETQYF

d_call: NA
v_call: TRBV6-2/TRBV6-3
j_call: TRBJ2-1
cdr3_aa: CASSYLAYNEQFF

d_call: TRBD2
v_call: TRBV18
j_call: TRBJ2-1
cdr3_aa: CASSPRTSGSPPNEQFF

d_call: TRBD1
v_call: TRBV5-5
j_call: TRBJ1-1
cdr3_aa: CASSLGTGGTEAFF

d_call: TRBD2
v_call: TRBV19
j_call: TRBJ2-1
cdr3_aa: CASSIVGLADNNEQFF

d_call: TRBD1
v_call: TRBV7-2
j_call: TRBJ1-1
cdr3_aa: CASSLKGTGSRGTEAFF

d_call: TRBD2
v_call: TRBV5-4
j_call: TRBJ2-7
cdr3_aa: CASGLAGPYEQYF

d_call: TRBD1
v_call: TRBV29-1
j_call: TRBJ1-1
cdr3_aa: CSADRGQTAFF

d_call: TRBD2
v_call: TRBV27
j_call: TRBJ2-7
cdr3_aa: CASREWTSGSRLGYEQYF

d_call: NA
v_call: TRBV27
j_call: TRBJ2-7
cdr3_aa: CASSASNARFEQYF

d_call: TRBD1
v_call: TRBV27
j_call: TRBJ2-1
cdr3_aa: CASTPRQGYNEQFF

d_call: NA
v_call: TRBV11-2
j_call: TRBJ2-1
cdr3_aa: CATTQGLAYNEQFF

d_call: NA
v_call: TRBV15
j_call: TRBJ2-3
cdr3_aa: CATSRVARASTDTQYF

d_call: NA
v_call: TRBV2
j_call: TRBJ2-6
cdr3_aa: CATSGLGGATGANVLTF

d_call: TRBD1
v_call: TRBV10-1
j_call: TRBJ1-1
cdr3_aa: CASSPGTGNTEAFF

d_call: TRBD1
v_call: TRBV6-2/TRBV6-3
j_call: TRBJ1-5
cdr3_aa: CASSPPTGRGNQPQHF

d_call: NA
v_call: TRBV6-5
j_call: TRBJ1-1
cdr3_aa: CASSLGQLNTEAFF

d_call: NA
v_call: TRBV19
j_call: TRBJ1-5
cdr3_aa: CASNTKVEQPQHF

d_call: TRBD1
v_call: TRBV5-8
j_call: TRBJ2-7
cdr3_aa: CASSLYTGGEQYF

d_call: TRBD1
v_call: TRBV11-2
j_call: TRBJ1-2
cdr3_aa: CASSLAFHRGPRGNYGYTF

d_call: NA
v_call: TRBV19
j_call: TRBJ2-3
cdr3_aa: CASNPSSRVLDTQYF

d_call: NA
v_call: TRBV18
j_call: TRBJ2-7
cdr3_aa: CASSPPGFTAGFSYEQYF

d_call: NA
v_call: TRBV20-1
j_call: TRBJ2-3
cdr3_aa: CSASSVGDSLNTDTQYF

d_call: NA
v_call: TRBV6-1
j_call: TRBJ2-3
cdr3_aa: CASSDVGWGRSADTQYF

d_call: NA
v_call: TRBV7-3
j_call: TRBJ2-1
cdr3_aa: CASSLYGTRDKGEQFF

d_call: NA
v_call: TRBV4-1
j_call: TRBJ1-1
cdr3_aa: CASSQDQGRFEAFF

d_call: NA
v_call: TRBV4-1
j_call: TRBJ2-7
cdr3_aa: CASSLEGSAYEQYF

d_call: TRBD2
v_call: TRBV19
j_call: TRBJ2-2
cdr3_aa: CASSNLQLAGDTGELFF

d_call: TRBD2
v_call: TRBV9
j_call: TRBJ2-3
cdr3_aa: CASSQTSGRTDTQYF

d_call: TRBD2
v_call: TRBV4-2
j_call: TRBJ2-7
cdr3_aa: CASSRLGMGRTSEQYF

d_call: TRBD2
v_call: TRBV5-1
j_call: TRBJ2-1
cdr3_aa: CASSPTLPGLAGGKNEQFF

d_call: NA
v_call: TRBV25-1
j_call: TRBJ2-5
cdr3_aa: CASSEEPGPQYF

d_call: NA
v_call: TRBV11-2
j_call: TRBJ2-1
cdr3_aa: CASSLGTRPKEDNEQFF

d_call: TRBD1
v_call: TRBV6-4
j_call: TRBJ2-3
cdr3_aa: CASSDGTGGTDTQYF

d_call: NA
v_call: TRBV11-2
j_call: TRBJ1-2
cdr3_aa: CASREDSHYGYTF

d_call: TRBD1
v_call: TRBV4-3
j_call: TRBJ2-7
cdr3_aa: CASSAGGGYEQYF

d_call: NA
v_call: TRBV2
j_call: TRBJ1-2
cdr3_aa: CASSGLDRNYGYTF

d_call: NA
v_call: TRBV9
j_call: TRBJ2-2
cdr3_aa: CASSVAGSRTGELFF

d_call: NA
v_call: TRBV5-4
j_call: TRBJ1-6
cdr3_aa: CASSVGSTSNSPLHF

d_call: TRBD2
v_call: TRBV19
j_call: TRBJ2-2
cdr3_aa: CAVKGAGLAGGNTGELFF

d_call: TRBD2
v_call: TRBV15
j_call: TRBJ2-7
cdr3_aa: CATSREQGEIAGPSYEQYF

d_call: NA
v_call: TRBV29-1
j_call: TRBJ2-2
cdr3_aa: CSVLRGANTGELFF